Described below is a single T cell receptor (beta chain) sequence and its context. The antigen is undetermined. Generated by immunoSEQ multiplex PCR, the TCRdb table keeps only in-frame clones and is missing some. The repertoire holds about 400,000 clones, about 92% seen once, with approximately 1.6% in the top ten. This specimen comes from a study of Ad26.COV2.S vaccination and SARS-CoV-2 variants. Documented treatment: roughly 20 received Ad26.COV2.S at low or high dose, single or two shots; 5 received placebo; per-sample allocation not given. Following the first vaccine or placebo injection, samples were taken on day 63. In Boston, the donor was an adult between 18-55 years of age. Study-wide results and limits: Vaccine recipients posted higher spike-specific TCR breadth than their placebo counterparts. Post-vaccination spike-specific CD8+ and CD4+ T cell responses reportedly had substantial breadth.

The CDR3 spans 14 residues. The V gene lost 4 bases and the J gene lost 3 bases, with 13 bases spanning the gap. Germline V lookup: CDR1 SGHRS, CDR2 YFSETQ. The chain links TRBV5-1 to TRBJ1-2; TRBD1 is a possible D gene (6 bases). The source was peripheral blood, collected in a trial of Ad26.COV2.S vaccine versus placebo. The sequence came from a person between 18 and 65 years old who received the Ad26.COV2.S COVID-19 vaccine or a placebo. The CDR3 here is CASSPTGADYGYTF. CDR3 sequence (DNA): TGCGCCAGCAGCCCCACGGGGGCGGACTATGGCTACACCTTC. The complete variable domain, with remaining parts taken from reference TRBV5-1 and TRBJ1-2, reads KAGVTQTPRYLIKTRGQQVTLSCSPISGHRSVSWYQQTPGQGLQFLFEYFSETQRNKGNFPGRFSGRQFSNSRSEMNVSTLELGDSALYLCASSPTGADYGYTFGSGTRLTVV.